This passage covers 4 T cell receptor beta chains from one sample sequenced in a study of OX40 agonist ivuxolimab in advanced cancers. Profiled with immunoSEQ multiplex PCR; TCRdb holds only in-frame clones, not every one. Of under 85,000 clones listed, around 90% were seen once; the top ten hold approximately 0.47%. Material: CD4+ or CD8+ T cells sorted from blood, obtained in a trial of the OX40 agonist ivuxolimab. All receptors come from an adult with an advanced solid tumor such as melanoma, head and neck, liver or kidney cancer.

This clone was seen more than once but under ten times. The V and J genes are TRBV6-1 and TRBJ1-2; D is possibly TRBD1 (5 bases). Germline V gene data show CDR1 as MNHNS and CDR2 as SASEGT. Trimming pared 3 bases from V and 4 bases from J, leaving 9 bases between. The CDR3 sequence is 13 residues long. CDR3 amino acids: CASSDWGTYGYTF. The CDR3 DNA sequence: TGTGCCAGCAGTGATTGGGGGACCTATGGCTACACCTTC.

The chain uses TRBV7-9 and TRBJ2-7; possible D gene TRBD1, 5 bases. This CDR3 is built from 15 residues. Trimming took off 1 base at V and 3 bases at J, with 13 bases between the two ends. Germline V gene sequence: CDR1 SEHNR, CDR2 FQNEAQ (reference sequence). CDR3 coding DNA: TGTGCCAGCAGCTTAGGAATACAGGAAGGCTACGAGCAGTACTTC. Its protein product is CASSLGIQEGYEQYF.

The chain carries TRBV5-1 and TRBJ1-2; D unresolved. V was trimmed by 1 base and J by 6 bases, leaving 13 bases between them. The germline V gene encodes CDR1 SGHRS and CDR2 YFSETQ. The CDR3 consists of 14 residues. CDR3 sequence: CASSLRPLENGYTF. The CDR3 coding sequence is TGCGCCAGCAGCTTGAGGCCGTTGGAAAATGGCTACACCTTC. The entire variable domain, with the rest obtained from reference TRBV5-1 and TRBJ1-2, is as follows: KAGVTQTPRYLIKTRGQQVTLSCSPISGHRSVSWYQQTPGQGLQFLFEYFSETQRNKGNFPGRFSGRQFSNSRSEMNVSTLELGDSALYLCASSLRPLENGYTFGSGTRLTVV.

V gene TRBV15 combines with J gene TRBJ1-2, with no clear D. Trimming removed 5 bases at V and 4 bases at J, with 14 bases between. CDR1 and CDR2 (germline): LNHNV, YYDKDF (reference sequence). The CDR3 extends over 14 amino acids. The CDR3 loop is CATSHGKDLYGYTF. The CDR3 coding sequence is TGTGCCACCAGCCACGGAAAGGACCTCTATGGCTACACCTTC. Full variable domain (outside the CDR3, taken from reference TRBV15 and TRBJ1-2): DAMVIQNPRYQVTQFGKPVTLSCSQTLNHNVMYWYQQKSSQAPKLLFHYYDKDFNNEADTPDNFQSRRPNTSFCFLDIRSPGLGDTAMYLCATSHGKDLYGYTFGSGTRLTVV.